This T cell receptor (beta chain) was observed in a study of regulatory T cells in long-lasting Graves disease. TCR beta libraries were built with iRepertoire HTBI primers and Arm-PCR of CDR3 regions. A single record per CDR3 protein comes from TCRdb applying MiXCR to the multiplex PCR reads. The sample lists over 300,000 distinct CDR3 sequences, less than 20% occurring once. The germline CDR1 and CDR2 sequences are MNHEY and SVGAGI. The CDR3 runs to 14 residues. The germline V and J ends were trimmed by 2 bases and 1 base, with 8 bases remaining between them. Time point in this sample: persistent/refractory GD, antithyroid drugs over 5 years with positive TRAb. TCR sequences were obtained from RNA taken from PBMCs.

Sequences were derived from peripheral blood mononuclear cells (PBMCs), sampled when the disease was refractory, from a patient treated with antithyroid drugs. The rearrangement links TRBV6-5 to TRBJ1-1; D is perhaps TRBD1 (5 bases). The origin of this receptor is a female donor with Graves disease. This chain's CDR3 is CASSYPGPNTEAFF. CDR3 bases: TGTGCCAGCAGTTACCCGGGGCCGAACACTGAAGCTTTCTTT.